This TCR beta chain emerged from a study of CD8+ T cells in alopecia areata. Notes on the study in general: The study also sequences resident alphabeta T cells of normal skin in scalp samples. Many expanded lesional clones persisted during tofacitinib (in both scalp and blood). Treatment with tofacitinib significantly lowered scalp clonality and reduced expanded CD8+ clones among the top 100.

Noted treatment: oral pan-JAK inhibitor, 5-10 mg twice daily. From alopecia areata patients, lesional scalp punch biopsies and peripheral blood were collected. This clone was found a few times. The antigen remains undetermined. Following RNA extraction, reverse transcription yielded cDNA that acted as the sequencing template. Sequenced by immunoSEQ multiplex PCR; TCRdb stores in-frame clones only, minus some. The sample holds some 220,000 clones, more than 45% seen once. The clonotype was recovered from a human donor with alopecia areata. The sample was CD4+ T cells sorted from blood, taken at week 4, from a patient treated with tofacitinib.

CDR3 DNA: TGTGCCAGTAGTACGGTCACCGGGGAGCTGTTTTTT. This translates into CASSTVTGELFF. The chain uses TRBV19 and TRBJ2-2; no clear D. The germline V and J ends were trimmed by 4 bases and 4 bases, with 4 bases remaining between them. From germline, CDR1 is LNHDA and CDR2 SQIVND (reference sequence). This CDR3 spans 12 amino acids.